These 24 T cell receptor beta chains were sequenced from one sample in a study of shared clonotypes between healthy human individuals. CD45RO negativity and positive selection for CCR7 defined naive CD8 cells, a population that excluded terminally differentiated effector memory CD45RA+ cells. The assay was immunoSEQ multiplex PCR, and TCRdb's table has in-frame clones only and misses some. The sample has about 590,000 clones, around 95% seen once. Sequencing was carried out using naive CD8+ T cells sorted from blood. These receptors all come from a woman in her 30s in good health.

V usage is TRBV6-5 and J usage is TRBJ2-7, with D possibly matching TRBD1 (6 bases). Germline CDR1 MNHEY, CDR2 SVGAGI. The CDR3 runs to 15 residues. Trimming cost V 6 bases and J 3 bases, with 18 bases left between them. The CDR3 here is CASSAGPGQIYEQYF. The CDR3 DNA sequence: TGTGCCAGCAGCGCTGGGCCCGGACAGATCTACGAGCAGTACTTC.

The chain combines TRBV28 with TRBJ2-7, with 16 bases fitting TRBD2. CDR3 length: 17 residues. Per the germline V gene, CDR1 is MDHEN and CDR2 is SYDVKM. The ends lost 6 bases at V and 4 bases at J; junction bases unmatched: 9. The CDR3 sequence: CASSTGTSGRAGYEQYF. CDR3 DNA sequence: TGTGCCAGCAGCACCGGGACTAGCGGGAGGGCCGGGTACGAGCAGTACTTC. Full variable domain (missing parts from reference TRBV28 and TRBJ2-7): DVKVTQSSRYLVKRTGEKVFLECVQDMDHENMFWYRQDPGLGLRLIYFSYDVKMKEKGDIPEGYSVSREKKERFSLILESASTNQTSMYLCASSTGTSGRAGYEQYFGPGTRLTVT.

This clone was detected only once. The CDR3 loop reads CASSLGWEGLHEQYF. CDR3 DNA: TGTGCCAGCAGTTTAGGGTGGGAGGGCCTCCACGAGCAGTACTTC. The chain couples TRBV27 to TRBJ2-7; 7 bases are a match to TRBD2. The V segment lost 2 bases and the J segment 5 bases; nucleotides outside the gene matches: 9. The CDR3 consists of 15 residues. Germline V gene lookup returns CDR1 MNHEY and CDR2 SMNVEV (reference sequence).

This chain connects TRBV7-8 to TRBJ2-5, with 11 positions matching TRBD2. This CDR3 region has 14 residues. With 3 bases clipped from V and 3 bases from J, the junction kept 0 bases outside the gene matches. Germline V CDR1 and CDR2: SGHVS, FQNEAQ. The CDR3 sequence: CASSLTSGKETQYF. In DNA, the CDR3 is TGTGCCAGCAGCTTGACTAGCGGGAAAGAGACCCAGTACTTC.

V is TRBV6-5 and J is TRBJ2-2; D is possibly TRBD1 (6 bases). V was trimmed by 6 bases and J by 2 bases, leaving 13 bases between them. The CDR3 spans 15 residues. CDR1 and CDR2 (germline): MNHEY, SVGAGI. CDR3 amino acids: CASRDRNSNTGELFF. As DNA, the CDR3 is TGTGCCAGCAGAGACAGGAATAGTAACACCGGGGAGCTGTTTTTT.

The rearrangement links TRBV7-6 to TRBJ2-2; the D is unclear. Trimming took off 5 bases at V and 3 bases at J, with 13 bases between the two ends. The CDR3 runs to 15 residues. Germline lookup yields CDR1 SGHVS and CDR2 FNYEAQ. The CDR3 nucleotides are TGTGCCAGCAGCCCGCAAGTGTGGGACACCGGGGAGCTGTTTTTT. It encodes CASSPQVWDTGELFF.

The gene calls are TRBV28 and TRBJ2-1, with a tentative D call TRBD2 (6 bases). The V gene's germline CDR1 is MDHEN and CDR2 SYDVKM. Trimming took 10 bases from V and 3 from J, leaving 19 bases between them. The CDR3 runs to 15 residues. In DNA form, the CDR3 reads TGTGCCACCGTCGACTTTGGGCGGGACTACAATGAGCAGTTCTTC. It yields the protein CATVDFGRDYNEQFF. The full variable domain, completed using reference TRBV28 and TRBJ2-1, is DVKVTQSSRYLVKRTGEKVFLECVQDMDHENMFWYRQDPGLGLRLIYFSYDVKMKEKGDIPEGYSVSREKKERFSLILESASTNQTSMYLCATVDFGRDYNEQFFGPGTRLTVL.

The V gene is TRBV2, the J gene TRBJ2-3; TRBD1 agrees at 8 bases. V lost 1 base to trimming and J lost 3 bases; unmatched junction nucleotides: 15. This CDR3 has 19 residues. Germline V gives CDR1 SNHLY, CDR2 FYNNEI. CDR3 nucleotides: TGTGCCAGCAGTGAAGTTAGAGAGACAGGGGCCTTCCCGACAGATACGCAGTATTTT. As protein: CASSEVRETGAFPTDTQYF.

The V gene is TRBV7-9, the J gene TRBJ2-5; TRBD2 might be the D (6 bases). With 3 bases removed from V and 3 bases from J, the gap between germline ends came to 11 bases. The CDR3 is 14 amino acids. Germline V CDR1 and CDR2: SEHNR, FQNEAQ (reference sequence). CDR3 sequence reads: CASSFMSGEETQYF. DNA for the CDR3: TGTGCCAGCAGCTTTATGTCGGGAGAAGAGACCCAGTACTTC.

This chain uses TRBV11-2 with TRBJ2-5, with a possible D match to TRBD1 (5 bases). The J call may be wrong; the DNA end is better matched by TRBJ2-7. The CDR3 spans 14 residues. The germline gives CDR1 SGHAT, CDR2 FQNNGV. In DNA form, the CDR3 reads TGTGCCAGCAGCTTAGGCGTCAGGGCCTACGAGCAGTACTTC. It is translated as CASSLGVRAYEQYF.

The chain couples TRBV28 to TRBJ1-1, with TRBD1 identical over 8 bases. The CDR3 loop spans 14 amino acids. V gave up 3 bases and J gave up 3 bases; unmatched junction bases: 3. Looked up from germline, CDR1 is MDHEN and CDR2 is SYDVKM. CDR3 protein: CASSLNRGYTEAFF. CDR3 sequence (DNA): TGTGCCAGCAGTTTGAACAGGGGGTACACTGAAGCTTTCTTT.

This clone turned up a few times. The rearrangement uses TRBV19 and TRBJ1-5; D not certain. The V end lost 5 bases, the J end lost 4 bases, and 15 bases lay between the germline ends. The CDR3 contains 15 residues. The V gene's germline CDR1 is LNHDA and CDR2 SQIVND (reference sequence). The CDR3 reads CASSEVGFGNQPQHF. The CDR3 region has the DNA TGTGCCAGTAGTGAAGTTGGTTTCGGGAATCAGCCCCAGCATTTT.

The V call is TRBV4-2, the J call TRBJ2-7; D not certain. V was pared by 5 bases and J by 9 bases, with 23 bases between. This CDR3 has 15 amino acids. Germline loops: CDR1 LGHNA, CDR2 YNFKEQ. The CDR3 coding sequence is TGTGCCAGCAGCTTCCGGACGGAGAAACCTAGTGGGCAGTACTTC. Its translation: CASSFRTEKPSGQYF.

The V gene is TRBV28, the J gene TRBJ2-7; TRBD2 aligns across 7 bases. The V segment lost 5 bases and the J segment 2 bases; nucleotides outside the gene matches: 9. This CDR3 is built from 15 residues. Germline lookup yields CDR1 MDHEN and CDR2 SYDVKM. The CDR3 protein is CASSQPGGEAYEQYF. DNA of the CDR3: TGTGCCAGCAGTCAACCTGGGGGGGAGGCCTACGAGCAGTACTTC.

This rearrangement joins TRBV4-2 to TRBJ1-1, with D perhaps matching TRBD1 (6 bases). This CDR3 contains 17 residues. Deletions cut 0 bases from V and 1 base from J, with 15 bases between. CDR1 and CDR2 from the germline V gene are LGHNA and YNFKEQ. The CDR3 loop is CASSQDLGQTTNTEAFF. The CDR3 bases are TGTGCCAGCAGCCAAGATTTAGGACAGACAACGAACACTGAAGCTTTCTTT.

The chain links TRBV4-2 to TRBJ1-2, with D tentatively TRBD1 (6 bases). In germline, CDR1 is LGHNA, CDR2 YNFKEQ. This CDR3 spans 19 amino acids. V lost 4 bases to trimming and J lost 2 bases, with 26 bases between them. CDR3 sequence reads: CASSLGFGQRITTNYGYTF. The CDR3 nucleotides read TGTGCCAGCAGCCTCGGATTTGGACAGCGGATCACGACCAACTATGGCTACACCTTC.

The chain employs TRBV19 and TRBJ1-2; tentative D call: TRBD1 (5 bases). Germline V gene data show CDR1 as LNHDA and CDR2 as SQIVND (reference sequence). This CDR3 spans 15 amino acids. V was shortened by 5 bases and J by 6 bases, with 19 bases between the two germline ends. CDR3 sequence: CASSLQVLQWDGYTF. The CDR3 coding sequence is TGTGCCAGTAGTCTACAGGTTCTACAATGGGATGGCTACACCTTC.

Notes on this clone: Other nucleotide sequences in the sample specify the same CDR3. The rearrangement joins TRBV27 to TRBJ1-5; D may be TRBD1 (5 bases). The germline CDR1 and CDR2 sequences are MNHEY and SMNVEV (reference sequence). The CDR3 contains 14 residues. Trimming left V 3 bases short and J 6 bases short, with 12 bases between. The CDR3 sequence: CASSLRQGSQPQHF. As DNA, the CDR3 is TGTGCCAGCAGTTTGCGGCAGGGATCTCAGCCCCAGCATTTT.

This chain links TRBV25-1 with TRBJ2-2; no definite D call. The CDR3 sequence is 12 residues long. CDR1 is MGHDK, CDR2 SYGVNS, per germline. V lost 5 bases, J lost 6 bases, and 7 bases lay in between. The CDR3 nucleotides read TGTGCCAGCAGTCCAGGTCCCGGGGAGCTGTTTTTT. Its protein is CASSPGPGELFF. The whole variable domain, remainder taken from reference TRBV25-1 and TRBJ2-2, is EADIYQTPRYLVIGTGKKITLECSQTMGHDKMYWYQQDPGMELHLIHYSYGVNSTEKGDLSSESTVSRIRTEHFPLTLESARPSHTSQYLCASSPGPGELFFGEGSRLTVL.

This clone has just one count. The CDR3 here is CASSNLYEQYF. The CDR3 DNA reads TGTGCCAGTAGTAACCTTTACGAGCAGTACTTC. J is TRBJ2-7 and V is TRBV19; D is unresolved. Trimming shortened V by 4 bases and J by 4 bases, and 5 bases separated the two germline ends. The CDR3 is 11 residues long. CDR1 is LNHDA, CDR2 SQIVND, per germline (reference sequence).

The rearrangement uses TRBV27 and TRBJ2-7; the match to TRBD1 covers 9 bases. Germline V lookup: CDR1 MNHEY, CDR2 SMNVEV (reference sequence). The CDR3 has 14 residues. V was pared by 5 bases and J by 0 bases, with 2 bases of the junction left unmatched. In nucleotides, the CDR3 is TGTGCCAGCAGTGGGACAGGGCCCTCCTACGAGCAGTACTTC. Protein product: CASSGTGPSYEQYF.

This CDR3 is CASSRGQGWRNQPQHF. The CDR3 nucleotides read TGTGCCAGCAGCCGTGGACAGGGTTGGCGCAATCAGCCCCAGCATTTT. The J gene is TRBJ1-5, the V gene TRBV6-6; 8 bases agree with TRBD1. Germline assignment: CDR1 MNHNY and CDR2 SVGAGI (reference sequence). The CDR3 contains 16 residues. V lost 6 bases and J lost 2; bases outside the gene matches: 9.

V and J are TRBV28 and TRBJ2-7; D not resolved. Trimming stripped 7 bases from V and 3 bases from J, with 19 bases between. Germline assignment: CDR1 MDHEN and CDR2 SYDVKM. This CDR3 contains 15 residues. The CDR3 is CASTPEQDFHYEQYF. The CDR3 DNA reads TGTGCCAGCACCCCCGAGCAGGATTTTCACTACGAGCAGTACTTC.

Comments on this clone: A junction boundary mismatches the germline segment, possibly from a read error. The CDR3 nucleotides are TGTGCCAGCAGTGAGTGGGGGACAGCCACTAATCGGCCCCAGCATTTT. Translated, it gives CASSEWGTATNRPQHF. The chain is built from TRBV6-1 and TRBJ1-5; 7 nucleotides match TRBD1. The CDR3 is 16 residues long. CDR1 is MNHNS and CDR2 is SASEGT in the germline V gene.